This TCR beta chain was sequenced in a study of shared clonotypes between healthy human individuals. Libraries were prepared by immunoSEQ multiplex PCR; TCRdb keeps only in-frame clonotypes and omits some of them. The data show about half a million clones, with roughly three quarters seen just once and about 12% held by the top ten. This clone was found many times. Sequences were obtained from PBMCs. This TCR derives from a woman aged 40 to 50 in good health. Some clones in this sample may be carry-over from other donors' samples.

Here the CDR3 reads CASSQGLPLGPYEQYF. The CDR3, as DNA: TGTGCCAGCAGCCAAGGACTCCCCCTGGGCCCCTACGAGCAGTACTTC. The chain joins TRBV14 to TRBJ2-7, with D uncertain. Trimming pared 1 base from V and 2 bases from J, leaving 15 bases between. CDR1 and CDR2 from the germline V gene are SGHDN and FVKESK. This CDR3 contains 16 residues.